This record covers a single T cell receptor beta chain. J gave up 6 bases and V 5 bases, and 10 bases lay outside the gene matches. The CDR3 is made up of 16 amino acids. Germline-derived CDR1 and CDR2 are SGHTA and FQGNSA. The sample originates from a study of blood T cell repertoires in COVID-19. At the level of the study: Sites in the United States, Italy and Spain provided acute and convalescent COVID-19 samples. T cells, B-cell-depleted T cells, or PBMCs provided the cDNA or gDNA that served as material.

Original handling: It was from reference gene primer amplification that nucleated cell counts were estimated. Only in-frame clones appear in the TCRdb table, and some are missing; sequencing was by immunoSEQ multiplex PCR. V, J and clone size reflect that table, while D and trimming were determined from the DNA. In the table there are about 56,000 clones, around 80% of which are singletons. The specimen was peripheral blood. The TCR sequence derives from a woman over 75 with acute or convalescent COVID-19. The genes are TRBV7-2 and TRBJ2-7; TRBD2 matches at 13 bases. CDR3 amino acids: CASSQGLAGSFSEQYF. The CDR3 nucleotides are TGTGCCAGCAGCCAGGGACTAGCGGGGTCCTTTAGCGAGCAGTACTTC.